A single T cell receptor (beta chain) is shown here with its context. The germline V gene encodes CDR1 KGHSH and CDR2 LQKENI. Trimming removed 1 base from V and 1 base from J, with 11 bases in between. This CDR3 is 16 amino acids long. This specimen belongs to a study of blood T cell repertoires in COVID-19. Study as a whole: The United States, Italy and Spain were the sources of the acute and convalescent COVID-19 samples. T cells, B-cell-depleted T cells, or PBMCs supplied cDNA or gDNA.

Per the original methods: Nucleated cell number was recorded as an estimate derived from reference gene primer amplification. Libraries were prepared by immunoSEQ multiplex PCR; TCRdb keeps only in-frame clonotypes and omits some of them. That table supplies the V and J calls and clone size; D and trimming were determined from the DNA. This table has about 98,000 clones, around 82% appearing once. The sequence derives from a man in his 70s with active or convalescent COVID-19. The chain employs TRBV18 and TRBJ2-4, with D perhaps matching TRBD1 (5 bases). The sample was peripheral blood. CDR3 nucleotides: TGTGCCAGCTCACCACTAGTTGGGGCCGCCAAAAACATTCAGTACTTC. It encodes CASSPLVGAAKNIQYF.